This TCR beta chain is drawn from a study of vaccination and CD4 T cells after COVID-19. The overall study: Those taking part got two shots of either the BNT162b2 or the mRNA-1273 vaccine.

The time point here: late sampling 161 to 241 days after vaccination in a few convalescent patients. This sample's treatment: roughly 11-day PBMC culture with coronavirus spike peptide pools or control peptides (ViraFEST assay). ViraFEST relied on peptide pools to expand antigen-specific T cells; the TCRs were sequenced afterward. Only a few counts were recorded for this clonotype. Its antigen is currently unknown. With the Oncomine TCR Beta short-read assay, DNA from cultured CD4+ T cells was sequenced. The genomic DNA was obtained from cultured CD4+ T cells by extraction with the QIAamp micro DNA kit. TCRdb recomputed calls from the PCR reads with MiXCR, one row per CDR3 protein. The sample holds around 25,000 distinct CDR3 sequences; 30% are singletons and the top ten take just over 3%. The CDR3 has 15 amino acids. The ends lost 5 bases at V and 6 bases at J; junction bases unmatched: 5. CDR1 and CDR2 from the germline V gene are MNHEY and SMNVEV (reference sequence).

This TCR derives from a human donor who had recovered from COVID-19. The rearrangement links TRBV27 to TRBJ1-5, with 12 nucleotides matching TRBD1. Sequenced here: CD4+ T cells from blood, cultured in vitro, sampled about 7 months after SARS-CoV-2 vaccination. CDR3 residues: CASSPRDRGRQPQHF. The CDR3 nucleotides read TGTGCCAGCAGTCCACGGGACAGGGGGCGTCAGCCCCAGCATTTT.